This is a list of T cell receptor beta chains from one sample in a study of blood T cell repertoires in COVID-19. The repertoire was sequenced with immunoSEQ multiplex PCR; TCRdb's copy has only in-frame clones and lacks some. Of approximately 470,000 clones listed, around 85% are singletons. The specimen was peripheral blood. The origin of the receptors is a human donor in a cohort sampled during active COVID-19. Each CDR3 is given without its conserved first and last residue.

j_gene,v_gene,CDR3aa
TRBJ2-7,TRBV19,ASSPSLTSLASYEQY
TRBJ2-4,TRBV28,ASSSGTGLNIQY
TRBJ2-7,TRBV19,ASSDPGTGVEQY
TRBJ2-7,TRBV24-1,ATSDPSTPRPYEQY
TRBJ1-2,TRBV7-2,ASSPGQGAEGYT
TRBJ1-1,TRBV6-5,ASSYSGGAEAF
TRBJ2-7,TRBV11-2,ASSLVGGGLSNEQY
TRBJ2-7,TRBV7-2,ASSLWGHSYEQY
TRBJ2-3,TRBV19,ASSIPGGDTQY
TRBJ1-4,TRBV5-1,ASSRGTDSEKLF
TRBJ1-2,TRBV11-2,ASSLGDRSNYGYT
TRBJ1-1,TRBV10-3,AISESQDTEAF
TRBJ1-5,TRBV18,ASSEDRGRGNQPQH
TRBJ1-6,TRBV5-1,ASSFYPNGQGNSPLH
TRBJ1-1,TRBV7-9,ASSLRTGSDTEAF
TRBJ2-7,TRBV20-1,SASFAGRAQEQY
TRBJ2-1,TRBV9,ASSPFTGTLAGVEQF
TRBJ2-6,TRBV24-1,ATSGTEAGANVLT
TRBJ1-1,TRBV5-8,AREGGANTEAF
TRBJ2-7,TRBV4-1,ASSPTGQGPYEQY
TRBJ2-1,TRBV4-2,ASSLRLAGGNEQF
TRBJ2-1,TRBV10-3,AISDGLAGPNEQF
TRBJ2-1,TRBV9,ASSAGTRNNEQF
TRBJ2-2,TRBV7-2,ASSHRVSGELF